This paragraph reports one T cell receptor beta chain. The Seattle patients joined while their infection was active and were tracked longitudinally afterward. These data come from a study of blood T cell repertoires in COVID-19. On the study more broadly: Samples of COVID-19 (acute and convalescent) were obtained from the United States, Italy and Spain.

Authors' analysis steps: It was from reference gene primer amplification that nucleated cell counts were estimated. TCRdb keeps only in-frame clones here, not all; method: immunoSEQ multiplex PCR. D and trimming come from the DNA, and the V and J calls and clone size come from that table. The sample shows roughly 140,000 clones, roughly 84% of them seen only once. Trimming pared 2 bases from V and 4 bases from J, leaving 17 bases between. Germline V lookup: CDR1 MNHEY, CDR2 SVGAGI. The CDR3 has 16 residues. The origin of this receptor is a woman aged 60-70 years with COVID-19, enrolled during active disease. Sequencing input: peripheral blood. The V and J genes are TRBV6-5 and TRBJ1-2; no definite D call. DNA of the CDR3: TGTGCCAGCAGTTACCCCCAGCGGGGTTTAGTCTATGGCTACACCTTC. Translated: CASSYPQRGLVYGYTF.